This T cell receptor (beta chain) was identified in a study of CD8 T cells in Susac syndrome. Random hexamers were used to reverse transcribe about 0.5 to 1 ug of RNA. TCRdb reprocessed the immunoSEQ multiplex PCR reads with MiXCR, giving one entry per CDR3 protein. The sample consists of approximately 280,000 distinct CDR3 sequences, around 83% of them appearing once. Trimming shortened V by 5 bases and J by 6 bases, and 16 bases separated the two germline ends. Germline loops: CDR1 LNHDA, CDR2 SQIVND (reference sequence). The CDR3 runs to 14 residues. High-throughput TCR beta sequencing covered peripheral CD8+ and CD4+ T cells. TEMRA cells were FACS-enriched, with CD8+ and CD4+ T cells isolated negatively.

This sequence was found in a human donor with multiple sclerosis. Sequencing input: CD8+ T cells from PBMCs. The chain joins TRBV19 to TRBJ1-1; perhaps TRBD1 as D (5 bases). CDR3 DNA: TGTGCCAGTAGTGGAGACAGACCCCCCGCTGAAGCTTTCTTT. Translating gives CASSGDRPPAEAFF. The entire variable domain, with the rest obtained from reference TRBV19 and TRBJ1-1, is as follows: DGGITQSPKYLFRKEGQNVTLSCEQNLNHDAMYWYRQDPGQGLRLIYYSQIVNDFQKGDIAEGYSVSREKKESFPLTVTSAQKNPTAFYLCASSGDRPPAEAFFGQGTRLTVV.